Listed below are T cell receptor beta chains from one sample, sequenced in a study of blood T cell repertoires in COVID-19. Only in-frame clones appear in the TCRdb table, and some are missing; sequencing was by immunoSEQ multiplex PCR. The sample carries about 140,000 clones, 75% to 90% recorded once. The sequencing sample was made of peripheral blood. The receptors derive from an older man who had recovered from COVID-19. Each CDR3 is given with its conserved first and last residue. Each record gives: J gene, clone size, D gene, V gene, CDR3 DNA, CDR3 protein. D genes are given only for firm matches. Rows may omit the clone size; those that give it use once, few, many or a size class.

>TRBJ1-2|.|.|TRBV19
TGTGCCAGTACCAAGACAGTCAACTATGGCTACACCTTC
CASTKTVNYGYTF
>TRBJ1-5|.|.|TRBV4-3
TGCGCCAGCAGCCAAGATGGGGCTCAGCCCCAGCATTTT
CASSQDGAQPQHF
>TRBJ1-1|few|TRBD1|TRBV5-3
TGTGCCAGAAGCTGCCGGGACAGTCACACTGAAGCTTTCTTT
CARSCRDSHTEAFF
>TRBJ2-1|.|TRBD1|TRBV27
TGTGCCAGCAGTCCCAACAGGGGTGTTGATGAGCAGTTCTTC
CASSPNRGVDEQFF
>TRBJ2-1|few|.|TRBV9
TGTGCCAGCAGCGTAGTGGGGGACTCCCGCAATGAGCAGTTCTTC
CASSVVGDSRNEQFF
>TRBJ1-2|.|TRBD1|TRBV9
TGTGCCAGCAGCGCATCGTTTGGGACAGGATACGGCTACACCTTC
CASSASFGTGYGYTF
>TRBJ1-1|.|TRBD1|TRBV7-2
TGTGCCAGCAGCTTGACCGGGACAGGGGGCAACACTGAAGCTTTCTTT
CASSLTGTGGNTEAFF
>TRBJ2-1|.|.|TRBV4-1
TGCGCCAGCAGCCCGGATAGCGCAGGCCCCAATGAGCAGTTCTTC
CASSPDSAGPNEQFF
>TRBJ2-2|.|.|TRBV30
TGTGCCTGGAGTGTACCCGGCACCGGGGAGCTGTTTTTT
CAWSVPGTGELFF
>TRBJ2-1|.|TRBD2|TRBV2
TGTGCCAGCAGTGGGGCTAGCGGTGCCTACAATGAGCAGTTCTTC
CASSGASGAYNEQFF
>TRBJ2-7|.|TRBD1|TRBV11-2
TGTGCCAGCAGCTTAGGTCCAGGGGGCGACGAGCAGTACTTC
CASSLGPGGDEQYF
>TRBJ2-7|.|.|TRBV3-1/TRBV3-2
TGTGCCAGCAGCCAAGAAGGGGCTGGGGGACTCGCCTACGAGCAGTACTTC
CASSQEGAGGLAYEQYF
>TRBJ2-5|.|TRBD2|TRBV19
TGTGCCAGTAGTGCGGGACTAATTTATTCAGAGACCCAGTACTTC
CASSAGLIYSETQYF
>TRBJ2-4|.|.|TRBV13
TGTGCCAGCAGCTTAGGCCTGAGACGGTTAAGGGGGTTTAGGGCCAAAAACATTCAGTACTTC
CASSLGLRRLRGFRAKNIQYF
>TRBJ1-1|.|.|TRBV30
TGTGCCTGGAGTTCAGGGGACGTCACTGAAGCTTTCTTT
CAWSSGDVTEAFF
>TRBJ2-3|.|.|TRBV5-1
TGCGCCAGCAGACCTACTAGCCGCAGCACAGATACGCAGTATTTT
CASRPTSRSTDTQYF
>TRBJ2-5|.|TRBD2|TRBV7-8
TGTGCCAGCAGCTTAGTGGAGGGACTAGCGGGAAAAGAGACCCAGTACTTC
CASSLVEGLAGKETQYF
>TRBJ2-1|.|.|TRBV10-3
TGTGCCATCAGTGAGTCAGTAGCTTACAATGAGCAGTTCTTC
CAISESVAYNEQFF
>TRBJ1-2|.|.|TRBV5-1
TGCGCCAGCAGCTTGGCCGGGGGAGTGGATGGCTACACCTTC
CASSLAGGVDGYTF
>TRBJ2-5|few|TRBD1|TRBV9
TGTGCCAGCAGCCAGGGACAGGGAAGGGGAGAGACCCAGTACTTC
CASSQGQGRGETQYF
>TRBJ2-1|.|.|TRBV27
TGTGCCAGCAGTCGTGGTTCCTACTCCTACAATGAGCAGTTCTTC
CASSRGSYSYNEQFF
>TRBJ1-2|.|TRBD1|TRBV2
TGTGCCAGCAGGGGGGGACAGATCCACTATGGCTACACCTTC
CASRGGQIHYGYTF
>TRBJ2-7|.|TRBD2|TRBV7-9
TGTGCCAGCAGCTTCACTAGCGGGAGCTACGAGCAGTACTTC
CASSFTSGSYEQYF
>TRBJ1-6|once|TRBD1|TRBV7-9
TGTGCCAGCAGCTTGGACGGACAGGGAGCTAATTCACCCCTCCACTTT
CASSLDGQGANSPLHF
>TRBJ2-5|.|.|TRBV3-1/TRBV3-2
TGTGCCAGCAGCCCCACCCGGTTAGAGACCCAGTACTTC
CASSPTRLETQYF
>TRBJ2-5|.|TRBD2|TRBV6-1
TGTGCCAGCAGTGATCCCGGACTAGCAGAGACCCAGTACTTC
CASSDPGLAETQYF
>TRBJ1-2|.|TRBD1|TRBV23-1
TGCGCCAGCAGTCAACCGGGACAGAGAAACTATGGCTACACCTTC
CASSQPGQRNYGYTF
>TRBJ2-1|.|TRBD2|TRBV25-1
TGTGCCAGCAGTGTCACTAGCGGGAGGGGTGAGCAGTTCTTC
CASSVTSGRGEQFF
>TRBJ1-2|.|.|TRBV9
TGTGCCAGCACCCAATCTAATCAACTTGGCTACACCTTC
CASTQSNQLGYTF
>TRBJ2-2|few|TRBD2|TRBV19
TGTGCCAGTAAATCTAGCGGGAGGTTGACCGGGGAGCTGTTTTTT
CASKSSGRLTGELFF
>TRBJ1-5|.|.|TRBV19
TGTGCCAGTAGTATATATGATCAGCCCCAGCATTTT
CASSIYDQPQHF
>TRBJ2-5|once|TRBD2|TRBV19
TGTGCCAGTAGGTCCAGCGGGAGCACTGAGACCCAGTACTTC
CASRSSGSTETQYF
>TRBJ2-7|.|.|TRBV4-3
TGCGCCAGCAGTCAGGACAGCTCCTACGAGCAGTACTTC
CASSQDSSYEQYF
>TRBJ2-2|.|TRBD1|TRBV10-3
TGTGCCATTCAGGGGGCGGAGGGGGCTATAACCGGGGAGCTGTTTTTT
CAIQGAEGAITGELFF
>TRBJ2-2|.|TRBD1|TRBV27
TGTGCCAGCAGTCGACAGGGGAGAGTTAGCGGGGAGCTGTTTTTT
CASSRQGRVSGELFF
>TRBJ2-1|.|.|TRBV5-5
TGTGCCAGCAGCTTTGAACTAGCCTCCTACAATGAGCAGTTCTTC
CASSFELASYNEQFF
>TRBJ2-2|.|TRBD2|TRBV28
TGTGCCAGCAGGTTACCTCTCGGGCGGGAGGGCCTCCGGGAGCTGTTTTTT
CASRLPLGREGLRELFF
>TRBJ2-7|.|.|TRBV11-2
TGTGCCAGCAGCTCGGGACACAACTACGAGCAGTACTTC
CASSSGHNYEQYF
>TRBJ1-1|.|.|TRBV14
TGTGCCAGCAGCCTCCCCGGACAGCGGCCGGGGAACACTGAAGCTTTCTTT
CASSLPGQRPGNTEAFF